This is a list of T cell receptor beta chains from one sample in a study of T-cell reconstitution after alpha-beta-depleted transplantation in children. One entry per CDR3 protein results from TCRdb running MiXCR on the PCR reads. The sample carries around 300,000 distinct CDR3 sequences, around a tenth recorded once. The material sequenced was PBMCs, taken before TCRalphabeta/CD19-depleted stem cell transplant. The receptors shown here come from a boy under three years old with acute myeloid leukemia, due to receive a stem cell transplant. The CDR3 runs from the conserved cysteine through the conserved F or W. D genes are given only for firm matches. Rows give clone size only sometimes, using once, few, many, or a class for an expanded clone.

v_call	d_call	cdr3_length	clone_size	j_call	cdr3_nt	cdr3_aa
TRBV5-4	TRBD1	16	few	TRBJ2-2	TGTGCCAGCAGCGCGCCGGGACAGTCGAACACCGGGGAGCTGTTTTTT	CASSAPGQSNTGELFF
TRBV28	NA	12	many	TRBJ1-1	TGTGCCAGCAGTTTGCCGACACCAGAAGCTTTCTTT	CASSLPTPEAFF
TRBV5-1	NA	12	NA	TRBJ1-2	TGCGCCAGCAGCTTGATGAGGGATGGCTACACCTTC	CASSLMRDGYTF
TRBV20-1	NA	15	many	TRBJ2-3	TGCAGTGTTAAGAGACTAGGGGGTGTAACAGATACGCAGTATTTT	CSVKRLGGVTDTQYF
TRBV7-9	TRBD1	15	few	TRBJ2-1	TGTGCCAGCAGCTTTGAACAGGGGGTGGACAATGAGCAGTTCTTC	CASSFEQGVDNEQFF
TRBV4-2	NA	12	few	TRBJ2-5	TGTGCCAGCAGCCAAGAGTTAGAGACCCAGTACTTC	CASSQELETQYF
TRBV11-2	NA	15	many	TRBJ2-7	TGTGCCAGCAGCTTGAGGCGGGTAACTTCCTACGAGCAGTACTTC	CASSLRRVTSYEQYF
TRBV9	NA	13	many	TRBJ2-3	TGTGCCAGCAGCGTAGATCTCACAGATACGCAGTATTTT	CASSVDLTDTQYF
TRBV7-8	NA	16	few	TRBJ2-5	TGTGCCAGCAGCCAAACTAGCCCGGCTTTACAAGAGACCCAGTACTTC	CASSQTSPALQETQYF
TRBV11-1	TRBD2	20	many	TRBJ2-4	TGTGCCAGCAGCTTAATGACTCCACTAGCGGGAATAGGGGCCAAAAACATTCAGTACTTC	CASSLMTPLAGIGAKNIQYF
TRBV7-2	NA	17	NA	TRBJ2-3	TGTGCCAGCAGCTTAGCGCCGGCGGTAGGCAATTCGGATACGCAGTATTTT	CASSLAPAVGNSDTQYF
TRBV5-1	NA	16	many	TRBJ2-3	TGCGCCAGCAGCCCGGACCGGACAGCCAGCACAGATACGCAGTATTTT	CASSPDRTASTDTQYF
TRBV5-1	NA	11	many	TRBJ2-2	TGCGCCAGCTTCTTCACCGGGGAGCTGTTTTTT	CASFFTGELFF
TRBV4-2	TRBD1	16	many	TRBJ1-1	TGTGCCAGCAGCCAAGAAGACAGGGCAGGTGGCACTGAAGCTTTCTTT	CASSQEDRAGGTEAFF
TRBV20-1	TRBD1	13	few	TRBJ2-7	TGCAGCGCGGACAGGAGTCTCTCCTACGAGCAGTACTTC	CSADRSLSYEQYF
TRBV20-1	NA	16	many	TRBJ2-1	TGCAGTGCTAGAGATGCGGCGGGGAACTCCTACAATGAGCAGTTCTTC	CSARDAAGNSYNEQFF
TRBV3-1	TRBD2	19	few	TRBJ2-2	TGTGCCAGCAGCCAAGCGGCCGGGCGGGGGGCCTCGAACACCGGGGAGCTGTTTTTT	CASSQAAGRGASNTGELFF
TRBV5-4	NA	17	many	TRBJ1-4	TGTGCCAGCAGCTCGGACACGGGGCCTGGCACTAATGAAAAACTGTTTTTT	CASSSDTGPGTNEKLFF
TRBV5-5	TRBD1	15	few	TRBJ1-2	TGTGCCAGCAGCTCACGCGGACAGGGGGACTATGGCTACACCTTC	CASSSRGQGDYGYTF
TRBV5-1	TRBD1	16	NA	TRBJ2-7	TGCGCCAGCTCCACCGTCGGACAGGGTGTTACCTACGAGCAGTACTTC	CASSTVGQGVTYEQYF
TRBV6-5	TRBD2	15	many	TRBJ2-3	TGTGCCAGCAGTTACCGGCGGGGGAGCACAGATACGCAGTATTTT	CASSYRRGSTDTQYF
TRBV7-8	TRBD1	16	many	TRBJ1-6	TGTGCCAGCAGCGTTGACAGGGGCTCCTATAATTCACCCCTCCACTTT	CASSVDRGSYNSPLHF
TRBV7-9	TRBD2	15	many	TRBJ2-1	TGTGCCAGCAGCCCAGCGGGGGCCCTCTCCAATGAGCAGTTCTTC	CASSPAGALSNEQFF
TRBV7-2	NA	15	many	TRBJ2-7	TGTGCCAGCAGCGGTCCCCCCGGGGAGATGGGGGAGCAGTACTTC	CASSGPPGEMGEQYF
TRBV7-9	NA	11	many	TRBJ2-3	TGTGCCAGCAGCTCCCCTTGGTTGCAGTATTTT	CASSSPWLQYF
TRBV19	TRBD1	16	few	TRBJ2-7	TGTGCCAGTAGCCCTCCCCGGACAGGGGTTTTGTTGAAGCAGTACTTC	CASSPPRTGVLLKQYF
TRBV29-1	TRBD2	15	many	TRBJ2-7	TGCAGCGTGACTATAGCGGGGAATTTACTCTACGAGCAGTACTTC	CSVTIAGNLLYEQYF
TRBV5-1	TRBD2	15	many	TRBJ2-3	TGCGCCAGCAGCTTGGCGAGCGGGGGGTCGGATACGCAGTATTTT	CASSLASGGSDTQYF
TRBV20-1	NA	13	few	TRBJ2-2	TGCAGTGCTCCAGCTGAGGGGACCGGGGAGCTGTTTTTT	CSAPAEGTGELFF
TRBV12-3/TRBV12-4	NA	12	many	TRBJ2-2	TGTGCCAGCAGTTGGGTCACCGGGGAGCTGTTTTTT	CASSWVTGELFF
TRBV9	TRBD1	17	many	TRBJ2-2	TGTGCCAGCAGCGTCCCTAGGACAGGGATGGACACCGGGGAGCTGTTTTTT	CASSVPRTGMDTGELFF
TRBV7-9	TRBD1	17	many	TRBJ1-3	TGTGCCAGCAGCTCCGGACAGGCGCAAGTCTCTGGAAACACCATATATTTT	CASSSGQAQVSGNTIYF
TRBV7-9	NA	14	many	TRBJ1-2	TGTGCCAGCAGCCCACGACGGATAACCGGGGGCTACACCTTC	CASSPRRITGGYTF
TRBV6-1	TRBD1	14	many	TRBJ2-2	TGTGCCAGCAATGACAGGGTTAACACCGGGGAGCTGTTTTTT	CASNDRVNTGELFF
TRBV25-1	NA	13	many	TRBJ1-2	TGTGCCAGCAGTGACGGCAGGAGCTATGGCTACACCTTC	CASSDGRSYGYTF
TRBV10-3	NA	15	NA	TRBJ2-1	TGTGCCATCAGTGAGGGACTATCCTTTTACAATGAGCAGTTCTTC	CAISEGLSFYNEQFF
TRBV25-1	NA	13	many	TRBJ2-7	TGTGCCAGCAGGGGGCAGACGGCCTACGAGCAGTACTTC	CASRGQTAYEQYF
TRBV5-1	NA	15	many	TRBJ1-6	TGCGCCAGCAGCTTGGTTGCAGGGCAGAATTCACCCCTCCACTTT	CASSLVAGQNSPLHF
TRBV3-1	NA	15	many	TRBJ2-5	TGTGCCAGCGGCAGGAGCCTCAGATACCAAGAGGCCCAGTACTTC	CASGRSLRYQEAQYF
TRBV28	NA	15	NA	TRBJ2-4	TGTGCCAGCAGTTTAGAGGCTCAAGTCAAAAACATTCAGTACTTC	CASSLEAQVKNIQYF
TRBV5-1	NA	14	many	TRBJ2-5	TGCGCCAGCAGCTACGGCAGGCCCCAAGAGACCCAGTACTTC	CASSYGRPQETQYF
TRBV25-1	TRBD1	16	few	TRBJ2-5	TGTGCCAGCAGTGAATTGACGACAGGGATTCAAGAGACCCAGTACTTC	CASSELTTGIQETQYF
TRBV5-1	NA	14	many	TRBJ2-3	TGCGCCAGCAGCTTGCCGGGGGACACAGATACGCAGTATTTT	CASSLPGDTDTQYF
TRBV20-1	NA	12	many	TRBJ2-1	TGCAGTGCCCCCGGGGCCACTAATGAGCAGTTCTTC	CSAPGATNEQFF
TRBV29-1	TRBD2	15	many	TRBJ2-3	TGCAGCGTTGAGCCCGGACTAGCGGGAGCAGATACGCAGTATTTT	CSVEPGLAGADTQYF
TRBV10-3	TRBD2	16	many	TRBJ2-3	TGTGCCATCAGCTTCCGGACTAGCGGGGGTGTAGATACGCAGTATTTT	CAISFRTSGGVDTQYF
TRBV7-3	TRBD1	14	NA	TRBJ2-3	TGTGCCAGCAGCATAGACAGGGGTGCGGATACGCAGTATTTT	CASSIDRGADTQYF
TRBV20-1	TRBD1	15	many	TRBJ2-3	TGCAGTGCTAGCAGGGACAGGCGGAGCACAGATACGCAGTATTTT	CSASRDRRSTDTQYF
TRBV6-2/TRBV6-3	NA	17	many	TRBJ2-6	TGTGCCAGCAGTTACTCTAGCCCAGCGGCTGGGGCCAACGTCCTGACTTTC	CASSYSSPAAGANVLTF
TRBV20-1	TRBD2	15	once	TRBJ2-1	TGCAGTGCCAGGACTAGCGGGAGGGATATCAATGAGCAGTTCTTC	CSARTSGRDINEQFF
TRBV24-1	NA	16	many	TRBJ2-2	TGTGCCACCAGTGGTTGGCAGGGCAAGAACACCGGGGAGCTGTTTTTT	CATSGWQGKNTGELFF
TRBV4-3	NA	17	NA	TRBJ2-4	TGCGCCAGCAGCCAAGCATACCTAGGACTAGCCAAAAACATTCAGTACTTC	CASSQAYLGLAKNIQYF
TRBV7-3	TRBD2	13	NA	TRBJ2-1	TGTGCCAGCAGCTTCGGACTAGCCAATGAGCAGTTCTTC	CASSFGLANEQFF
TRBV10-3	NA	13	few	TRBJ2-1	TGTGCCATCAGTCAAGCGGCCTACAATGAGCAGTTCTTC	CAISQAAYNEQFF
TRBV7-9	NA	13	many	TRBJ1-2	TGTGCCAGCAGCTTAGAAGGGTTCTATGGCTACACCTTC	CASSLEGFYGYTF
TRBV28	TRBD2	16	NA	TRBJ2-1	TGTGCCAGCAGTTTATTACTAGCGGGCCTATGGAATGAGCAGTTCTTC	CASSLLLAGLWNEQFF
TRBV19	NA	10	many	TRBJ2-3	TGTGCCAGCAAGGGAGTTACGCAGTATTTT	CASKGVTQYF
TRBV28	TRBD1	14	many	TRBJ2-7	TGTGCCAGCAGTTTAGAGGGGGCATCCTACGAGCAGTACTTC	CASSLEGASYEQYF
TRBV29-1	TRBD1	14	many	TRBJ2-7	TGCAGCGTTGTATGGGACAGGGGAAACTACGAGCAGTACTTC	CSVVWDRGNYEQYF